A single T cell receptor (beta chain) is shown here with its context. What it binds is not known. As it was prepared, the TCRbeta library received unique molecular identifiers. TCRdb called the PCR reads again in MiXCR, with one record for every CDR3 protein. This table has 450,000 to 700,000 distinct CDR3 sequences, 27% appearing once. The germline V and J ends were trimmed by 4 bases and 7 bases, with 16 bases remaining between them. Germline loops: CDR1 LNHNV, CDR2 YYDKDF (reference sequence). The length of the CDR3 is 15 residues. This record belongs to a study of T-cell reconstitution after alpha-beta-depleted transplantation in children. Study observations and caveats: Surviving recipient T cells and thymic progenitors accounted for the high day-60 TCRbeta diversity observed in some patients. T cells produced anew were the main source of T-cell counts and diversity one year after transplant. After transplant, at about two months, alpha-beta T cells were reportedly derived from several hundred expanded graft clones.

The chain employs TRBV15 and TRBJ1-4; a weak D match, TRBD1 (6 bases). The sequences come from PBMCs, collected before TCRalphabeta/CD19-depleted stem cell transplant. The TCR originated in a boy younger than two with Wiskott-Aldrich syndrome, due to receive a stem cell transplant. The CDR3 here is CATSIPGDGGEKLFF. CDR3 DNA: TGTGCCACCAGCATCCCAGGGGATGGTGGTGAAAAACTGTTTTTT.